One TCR beta chain is described in this entry. Its specificity is unknown. The sample comes from a study of cytomegalovirus exposure and HLA in healthy donors. Turning to the study itself: HLA-typed donors were the source of tens of millions of unique TCRs held in an early data release.

Germline V gene data show CDR1 as SGHKS and CDR2 as YYEKEE (reference sequence). Trimming left V 2 bases short and J 7 bases short, with 31 bases between. This CDR3 spans 19 amino acids. Whole-study findings and limits: Later findings reportedly placed an Asian-associated ancestry cluster below the roughly 690-donor mean for N-insertions. Most subjects had HLA-A and HLA-B alleles reportedly predicted accurately by TCR beta sequences.

Use of 60 Vbeta and 13 Jbeta primers characterized the PCR. The repertoire was sequenced with immunoSEQ multiplex PCR; TCRdb's copy has only in-frame clones and lacks some. Of 200,000 to 300,000 clones listed, around 80% were seen once; the top ten hold about 7.5%. The sample taken for sequencing was PBMCs. This TCR was sampled from a woman in her sixties in good health and CMV-seropositive. The chain has TRBV5-5 and TRBJ2-7, with a weak D call TRBD1 (5 bases). CDR3 loop: CASSFFAPAGRWGEGEQYF. The CDR3 DNA reads TGTGCCAGCAGCTTTTTTGCTCCCGCTGGGCGGTGGGGCGAAGGGGAGCAGTACTTC.